This TCR beta chain was identified in a study of human T cells and chemical hapten exposure. Turning to the study itself: Read at 6 days, the patch tests placed 0.01% DPC on the upper back.

This clonotype was detected only once. TCRdb reprocessed the RACE reads via MiXCR and lists one record per CDR3 protein. Here the sample spans about 160,000 distinct CDR3 sequences, about 27% being singletons. Sample time point: patch test 3, about 24 weeks after DPC sensitization. As to treatment: therapeutic diphenylcyclopropenone sensitization with weekly scalp DPC. The source was whole blood, collected in connection with sensitization to the hapten diphenylcyclopropenone (DPC). This sequence was found in a woman under 30 with alopecia areata. Some clones in this sample may be carry-over from other donors' samples.

The CDR3 DNA reads TGTGCCACCAGCAGCAGCCGGTTCGTATACGAGCAGTACTTC. Its protein product is CATSSSRFVYEQYF. This chain connects TRBV15 to TRBJ2-7; D uncertain. Germline CDR1 and CDR2: LNHNV and YYDKDF (reference sequence). This CDR3 has 14 amino acids. V gave up 3 bases and J gave up 4 bases, with 13 bases separating them.